This entry lists 18 T cell receptor beta chains sequenced from one sample in a study of shared clonotypes between healthy human individuals. Naive CD8 populations comprised CD45RO-negative cells positively selected for CCR7, excluding terminally differentiated effector memory CD45RA+ cells. Using immunoSEQ multiplex PCR, the repertoire was profiled, and TCRdb retains in-frame clones only, with some absent. The table records about 2.2 million clones, approximately 92% of them present only once. Sequenced: naive CD8+ T cells from PBMCs. These receptor sequences come from a man between 18 and 29 years old in good health. Some clones in this sample may be carry-over from other donors' samples.

The V and J genes are TRBV27 and TRBJ2-7; unclear D gene. Per the germline V gene, CDR1 is MNHEY and CDR2 is SMNVEV (reference sequence). The V end was cut by 6 bases, the J end by 9 bases, with 15 bases between. The CDR3 covers 12 residues. The CDR3 reads CASSSGPFGQYF. The CDR3 DNA sequence: TGTGCCAGCAGCTCGGGCCCCTTCGGGCAGTACTTC.

The chain joins TRBV6-5 to TRBJ1-5; D is perhaps TRBD1 (6 bases). Germline CDR1 and CDR2: MNHEY and SVGAGI. The CDR3 contains 14 residues. Between the trimmed V and J ends, which lost 2 bases and 5 bases, there was a span of 10 bases. In DNA, the CDR3 is TGTGCCAGCAGTTACAGACAGGAAGATCAGCCCCAGCATTTT. Translating it yields CASSYRQEDQPQHF.

Worth noting for this clone: An end of the junction differs from the germline gene, which may be a read error. The V call is TRBV30, the J call TRBJ2-2; possible D gene TRBD2, 6 bases. This CDR3 is 13 amino acids long. Germline loops: CDR1 GTSNPN, CDR2 SVGIG (reference sequence). DNA for the CDR3: TGTGCCTGGAGTGTATACGGCACCGGGGGGCTGTTTTTT. It is translated as CAWSVYGTGGLFF.

This clone was found once. Here the CDR3 DNA reads TGTGCCATCAGTGAGATTAATGGAGGGAGCACCTCCTACGAGCAGTACTTC. This gives the protein CAISEINGGSTSYEQYF. The rearrangement links TRBV10-3 to TRBJ2-7; the D gene is possibly TRBD2 (6 bases). Per germline, CDR1 ENHRY and CDR2 SYGVKD. The germline V and J ends were trimmed by 2 bases and 0 bases, with 17 bases remaining between them. This CDR3 has 17 amino acids.

The V and J genes are TRBV4-1 and TRBJ1-5; 9 positions match TRBD1. CDR3 length: 15 residues. The germline V gene encodes CDR1 MGHRA and CDR2 YSYEKL. V lost 5 bases and J lost 3; bases outside the gene matches: 5. The CDR3 loop reads CASSSRQGDNQPQHF. Written as DNA, the CDR3 is TGCGCCAGCAGCTCCCGACAGGGGGACAATCAGCCCCAGCATTTT.

The chain uses TRBV28 and TRBJ2-1; 9 bases match TRBD2. With 2 bases clipped from V and 7 bases from J, the junction kept 12 bases outside the gene matches. The CDR3 has 17 residues. Germline lookup yields CDR1 MDHEN and CDR2 SYDVKM. In DNA form, the CDR3 reads TGTGCCAGCAGTTTACCCCTCCGACTAGCGGTTACTAATGAGCAGTTCTTC. Translating it yields CASSLPLRLAVTNEQFF.

The chain uses TRBV30 and TRBJ2-1, with 13 bases fitting TRBD2. Germline values: CDR1 GTSNPN, CDR2 SVGIG (reference sequence). The CDR3 consists of 12 residues. V lost 5 bases, J lost 9 bases, and 1 base stayed unmatched. The CDR3 spells CAWGTSGTEQFF. In DNA form, the CDR3 reads TGTGCCTGGGGGACTAGCGGGACTGAGCAGTTCTTC.

The J gene is TRBJ1-1, the V gene TRBV5-1; a weak D match, TRBD1 (6 bases). The length of the CDR3 is 15 residues. The V gene's germline CDR1 is SGHRS and CDR2 YFSETQ. The V gene lost 0 bases and the J gene lost 5 bases, with 14 bases spanning the gap. The chain's CDR3 is CASSLAFGGRTEAFF. The CDR3 nucleotides are TGCGCCAGCAGCTTGGCCTTTGGGGGGCGGACTGAAGCTTTCTTT.

The chain combines TRBV29-1 with TRBJ2-2, with unresolved D. Trimming cost V 6 bases and J 7 bases, with 15 bases left between them. The CDR3 loop spans 13 amino acids. Germline CDR1 and CDR2: SQVTM and ANQGSEA. The CDR3 bases are TGCAGCGTCCCCGGTAGAAGGGACGGGGAGCTGTTTTTT. It codes for CSVPGRRDGELFF.

The chain is built from TRBV7-9 and TRBJ2-3; D tentatively reads TRBD1 or TRBD2 (5 bases each). The ends were cut back, 5 bases at V and 5 bases at J, with 23 bases in the middle. CDR1 and CDR2 from the germline V gene are SEHNR and FQNEAQ (reference sequence). This CDR3 has 17 amino acids. CDR3 nucleotide sequence: TGTGCCAGCAGCCATTCGTACGAAGAGGGGTTCCGAGATACGCAGTATTTT. Protein: CASSHSYEEGFRDTQYF.

The V gene is TRBV14, the J gene TRBJ2-5; D is undetermined. The CDR3 loop spans 15 amino acids. V was shortened by 1 base and J by 2 bases, with 11 bases between the two germline ends. Germline V gene sequence: CDR1 SGHDN, CDR2 FVKESK. The CDR3 spells CASSQVETLQETQYF. CDR3 in DNA: TGTGCCAGCAGCCAAGTTGAGACTTTACAAGAGACCCAGTACTTC.

The genes are TRBV28 and TRBJ2-1; D is unresolved. The CDR3 consists of 13 residues. CDR1 MDHEN and CDR2 SYDVKM come from the germline V gene. The germline V and J ends were trimmed by 3 bases and 5 bases, with 8 bases remaining between them. CDR3 bases: TGTGCCAGCAGTTTCCTCAGAAACAATGAGCAGTTCTTC. It specifies CASSFLRNNEQFF.

This clone has only one observation. This chain uses TRBV6-1 with TRBJ1-2; the D gene is possibly TRBD1 (5 bases). CDR3 size: 16 residues. CDR1 and CDR2 from the germline V gene are MNHNS and SASEGT. V lost 1 base and J lost 7, with 19 bases in between. CDR3 residues: CASSEVSGAGLSGYTF. CDR3 bases: TGTGCCAGCAGTGAAGTCTCCGGGGCAGGGCTAAGTGGCTACACCTTC.

The CDR3, as DNA: TGTGCCAGCAGCACCCCAAAGACGGACGCCTATGGCTACACCTTC. It translates to CASSTPKTDAYGYTF. The chain joins TRBV7-9 to TRBJ1-2; D is uncertain. The V and J ends lost 5 bases and 4 bases respectively, with 17 bases between them. Germline CDR1 SEHNR, CDR2 FQNEAQ (reference sequence). This CDR3 has 15 amino acids.

Concerning this clone: The same CDR3 can be traced to other DNA sequences in this sample. For the CDR3, the DNA is TGTGCCAGCAGCCTGGGAGTTTTCTACGAGCAGTACTTC. Amino acids: CASSLGVFYEQYF. This chain uses TRBV7-9 with TRBJ2-7, with D tentatively TRBD2 (5 bases). The CDR3 runs to 13 residues. From germline, CDR1 is SEHNR and CDR2 FQNEAQ (reference sequence). V dropped 5 bases and J dropped 3 bases, with 11 bases sitting between them.

In this sample, this clone turned up once. V is TRBV14 and J is TRBJ1-1; D remains unclear. Per germline, CDR1 SGHDN and CDR2 FVKESK. V was trimmed by 4 bases and J by 6 bases, leaving 15 bases between them. The CDR3 loop spans 14 amino acids. CDR3 coding DNA: TGTGCCAGCAGCCCATCCGGGTTCAGCCCTGAAGCTTTCTTT. It codes for CASSPSGFSPEAFF.

The chain uses TRBV28 and TRBJ2-1; weak D call: TRBD2 (5 bases). Per germline, CDR1 MDHEN and CDR2 SYDVKM. CDR3 length: 11 amino acids. V was pared by 6 bases and J by 10 bases, with 10 bases between. CDR3 coding DNA: TGTGCCAGCAGAACGACTAAAGAGCAGTTCTTC. It specifies CASRTTKEQFF. The full variable domain, with the rest looked up from reference TRBV28 and TRBJ2-1, is DVKVTQSSRYLVKRTGEKVFLECVQDMDHENMFWYRQDPGLGLRLIYFSYDVKMKEKGDIPEGYSVSREKKERFSLILESASTNQTSMYLCASRTTKEQFFGPGTRLTVL.

Concerning this clone: Other DNA sequences within the sample encode an identical CDR3. The rearrangement joins TRBV27 to TRBJ2-7; D is ambiguous. The CDR3 has 14 residues. The germline CDR1 and CDR2 sequences are MNHEY and SMNVEV (reference sequence). V lost 3 bases to trimming and J lost 2 bases, with 11 bases between them. The CDR3, as DNA: TGTGCCAGCAGTTTCGGCAGGACCGCCTACGAGCAGTACTTC. Translated, it gives CASSFGRTAYEQYF.